The subject of this entry is one TCR beta chain. The antigen is unknown. The sample originates from a study of post-analysis software for immune sequencing data. Study-level information: Relapsing-remitting, secondary progressive and progressive-relapsing multiple sclerosis courses were included. Study-wide results and limits: Clustering by F measure revealed strong co-clustering among samples prepared together in one batch. About five TRBV segments, including TRBV5-6, TRBV5-1 and TRBV20-1, were more frequent in patients than controls. Multiple sclerosis patients showed significantly lower normalized Chao1 diversity than controls did.

Unique molecular identifiers tagged the TCR beta cDNA libraries. Each batch of about 0.9 to 10 million T cells produced some 450,000 cDNA molecules. Each CDR3 protein is one row after TCRdb ran MiXCR on the PCR reads. The sample comprises roughly 730,000 distinct CDR3 sequences, just under 30% of which are singletons, and 0.55% to 0.65% rests with the top ten. V trimming: 3 bases; J trimming: 0 bases; junction bases outside the gene matches: 5. The CDR3 covers 16 residues. Germline lookup yields CDR1 PRHDT and CDR2 FYEKMQ (reference sequence). Sample: blood. This rearrangement joins TRBV13 to TRBJ2-3; 8 bases are a match to TRBD2. The source of this sequence is a girl under 18 with multiple sclerosis. The CDR3 DNA follows: TGTGCCAGCAGCTTTAGCGGGGCTTCTAGCACAGATACGCAGTATTTT. Amino acid sequence: CASSFSGASSTDTQYF.